These 8 T cell receptor beta chains originate from one sample sequenced in a study of T cells in Graves' hyperthyroidism and ophthalmopathy. RNA transcripts were the template for amplifying TCR beta CDR3 regions. In the first-round RT-PCR of the TCR CDR3, the HTBI primer set was used. Each CDR3 protein gets one entry after TCRdb re-called the multiplex PCR reads with MiXCR. This table has hundreds of thousands of distinct CDR3 sequences, about 14% appearing once. Sequencing input: blood. Receptor source: a woman in her forties or fifties with Graves' ophthalmopathy.

There are many counts of this clonotype. The V gene is TRBV27, the J gene TRBJ2-7; TRBD1 aligns across 9 bases. V dropped 3 bases and J dropped 3; count of bases not matched to a gene: 6. The CDR3 has 15 amino acids. Per germline, CDR1 MNHEY and CDR2 SMNVEV (reference sequence). This CDR3 is CASSFTGTGIYEQYF. In nucleotides, the CDR3 is TGTGCCAGCAGTTTTACCGGGACAGGGATCTACGAGCAGTACTTC.

This clonotype was counted only a few times. V is TRBV4-1 and J is TRBJ2-2; 10 bases map to TRBD2. V gave up 4 bases and J gave up 5 bases; unmatched junction bases: 7. The germline CDR1 and CDR2 sequences are MGHRA and YSYEKL. The CDR3 is 16 residues long. In DNA, the CDR3 is TGCGCCAGCAGCCCAAACCTAGCGGGAGTAACCGGGGAGCTGTTTTTT. Protein product: CASSPNLAGVTGELFF.

This clonotype appeared a single time. The J gene is TRBJ2-5, the V gene TRBV29-1; 7 nucleotides match TRBD2. The V and J ends lost 3 bases and 4 bases, in that order; junction bases with no gene match: 8. This CDR3 is 14 amino acids long. Germline V gene data show CDR1 as SQVTM and CDR2 as ANQGSEA. In nucleotides, the CDR3 is TGCAGCGTTGAGAGCGGGACGGGTAGAGAGACCCAGTACTTC. It codes for CSVESGTGRETQYF.

The chain links TRBV6-1 to TRBJ2-7; D is unresolved. The V gene lost 8 bases and the J gene lost 0 bases, with 11 bases spanning the gap. CDR1 and CDR2 (germline): MNHNS, SASEGT. The CDR3 totals 13 residues. The CDR3 nucleotides read TGTGCCAGCTTGGCCCAGAACTCCTACGAGCAGTACTTC. Translation: CASLAQNSYEQYF.

This clonotype came up many times. V and J are TRBV27 and TRBJ2-7; D gene ambiguous. Per germline, CDR1 MNHEY and CDR2 SMNVEV (reference sequence). Trimming stripped 0 bases from V and 7 bases from J, with 10 bases between. The CDR3 is 13 residues long. The CDR3 DNA reads TGTGCCAGCAGTTTATCCGGATCGAGGGAGCAGTACTTC. Its translation is CASSLSGSREQYF.

This clonotype occurred many times. This chain connects TRBV9 to TRBJ2-1; D unclear. The CDR3 has 13 residues. Between the trimmed V and J ends, which lost 0 bases and 8 bases, there was a span of 9 bases. Germline lookup yields CDR1 SGDLS and CDR2 YYNGEE. The CDR3 sequence is CASSVGGGDEQFF. The CDR3 DNA is TGTGCCAGCAGCGTAGGGGGTGGGGATGAGCAGTTCTTC.

This clonotype was recorded at least ten times. The genes are TRBV9 and TRBJ2-7, with 8 bases aligning to TRBD1. Germline assignment: CDR1 SGDLS and CDR2 YYNGEE. The CDR3 is 15 amino acids. V lost 4 bases, J lost 3 bases, and 9 bases stayed unmatched. The CDR3 DNA follows: TGTGCCAGCAGCACCGGGGGACAGGCGGGCTACGAGCAGTACTTC. Its translation: CASSTGGQAGYEQYF.

This clonotype showed up just a few times. With a much larger clone just one base away, this may be a read error. The chain employs TRBV28 and TRBJ2-5, with 7 bases that match TRBD2. J lost 5 bases, V lost 4 bases, and 16 bases had no gene match. The CDR3 has 17 amino acids. CDR1 and CDR2 (germline): MDHEN, SYDVKM. CDR3 in amino acids: CASSSPDMAGAGETQYF. CDR3 DNA sequence: TGTGCCAGCAGTTCTCCCGACATGGCGGGAGCGGGGGAGACCCAGTACTTC. The complete variable domain, with remaining parts taken from reference TRBV28 and TRBJ2-5, reads DVKVTQSSRYLVKRTGEKVFLECVQDMDHENMFWYRQDPGLGLRLIYFSYDVKMKEKGDIPEGYSVSREKKERFSLILESASTNQTSMYLCASSSPDMAGAGETQYFGPGTRLLVL.